The TCR beta chain under discussion was sequenced for a study of beta chain features in type 1 diabetes. The sequenced template was cDNA made from the entire isolated RNA. The data were produced by immunoSEQ multiplex PCR, yet TCRdb's version contains in-frame clones alone and is incomplete. Of almost 350,000 clones listed, about 18% are singletons. With V trimmed by 4 bases and J by 9 bases, 8 bases remained unmatched. The CDR3 is made up of 15 amino acids. Germline V gene lookup returns CDR1 MGHDK and CDR2 SYGVNS. The sample taken for sequencing was naive CD4+ T cells from blood. The TCR originated in a woman aged 18-29 years in good health. The chain couples TRBV25-1 to TRBJ1-6; 8 positions agree with TRBD1. CDR3 residues: CASSATSGGFSPLHF. The CDR3 region has the DNA TGTGCCAGCAGTGCCACATCAGGGGGCTTTTCACCCCTCCACTTT.